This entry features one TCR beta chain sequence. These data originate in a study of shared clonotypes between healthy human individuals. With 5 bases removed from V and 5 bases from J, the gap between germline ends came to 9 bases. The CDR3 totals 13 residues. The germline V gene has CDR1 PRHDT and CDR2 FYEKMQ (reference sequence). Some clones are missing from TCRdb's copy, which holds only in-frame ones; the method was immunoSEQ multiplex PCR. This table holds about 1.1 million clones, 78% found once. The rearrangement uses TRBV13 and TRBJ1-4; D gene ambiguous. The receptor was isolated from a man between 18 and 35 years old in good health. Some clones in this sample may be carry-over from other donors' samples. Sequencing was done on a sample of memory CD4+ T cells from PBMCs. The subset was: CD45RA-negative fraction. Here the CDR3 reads CASSRARNEKLFF. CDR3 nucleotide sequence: TGTGCCAGCAGCCGCGCCCGAAATGAAAAACTGTTTTTT.